This TCR beta chain was recovered during a study of T cell responses to AZD1222 COVID-19 vaccine. Study-level information: Analysis merged second doses at about 4 or about 12 weeks.

Trimming left V 7 bases short and J 0 bases short, with 18 bases between. This CDR3 has 15 amino acids. Germline V lookup: CDR1 SQVTM, CDR2 ANQGSEA. A word on this clone: Its antigen is not identified.

Whole-study findings and limits: Nearly half of spike-specific TCRs reportedly target variant regions that are unmutated in the B.1.351 and B.1.1.7 variants.

Data came from immunoSEQ multiplex PCR; TCRdb stores just in-frame clones and leaves some out. Here the sample spans 100,000 or so clones, over 80% being singletons. The chain combines TRBV29-1 with TRBJ1-1; weak D call: TRBD1 (5 bases). This specimen consisted of peripheral blood, obtained on day 0 of AZD1222 vaccination. This clonotype was obtained from an adult in good health. The CDR3: CSGGPGWGMNTEAFF. The CDR3 region has the DNA TGCAGCGGGGGCCCAGGGTGGGGGATGAACACTGAAGCTTTCTTT.